Shown below are 21 T cell receptor beta chains from a single sample sequenced in a study of T cell responses to AZD1222 COVID-19 vaccine. Profiling relied on immunoSEQ multiplex PCR, and the TCRdb table lists in-frame clones only, not all of them. The data hold more than 100,000 clones, with approximately 88% observed a single time. Sequencing used peripheral blood, obtained on day 0 of AZD1222 vaccination. The receptors here all came from an adult in good health.

The chain has TRBV5-1 and TRBJ2-3; 12 bases match TRBD2. V shed 2 bases and J 6 bases; nucleotides not matched to a gene: 4. CDR1 and CDR2 from the germline V gene are SGHRS and YFSETQ. The CDR3 runs 15 residues. CDR3 DNA sequence: TGCGCCAGCAGCTTCGCTAGCGGGAGGGGGGATACGCAGTATTTT. Translation gives CASSFASGRGDTQYF.

In its sample, this clone was seen once. This chain joins TRBV3-1 (or the pseudogene TRBV3-2) and TRBJ1-2; D ambiguous. CDR3 length: 13 amino acids. In germline, CDR1 is LGHDT, CDR2 YNNKEL (reference sequence). V dropped 0 bases and J dropped 3 bases, with 5 bases sitting between them. This chain's CDR3 is CASSQDFHYGYTF. The CDR3 nucleotides read TGTGCCAGCAGCCAAGATTTCCACTATGGCTACACCTTC.

This clone has just a few counts. One junction end disagrees with the germline gene, perhaps due to a read error. V gene TRBV30 combines with J gene TRBJ2-7; D is ambiguous. Germline V gives CDR1 GTSNPN, CDR2 SVGIG (reference sequence). CDR3 size: 11 residues. The CDR3 region is CAWSSDNRPLF. The CDR3 DNA is TGTGCCTGGAGTAGCGACAATAGACCTCTCTTC.

The rearrangement links TRBV2 to TRBJ1-1; D is unresolved. The V end lost 2 bases, the J end lost 1 base, and 8 bases lay between the germline ends. The CDR3 totals 14 residues. CDR1 and CDR2 (germline): SNHLY, FYNNEI. The CDR3, as DNA: TGTGCCAGCAGTGAAAGGTCAGGGAACACTGAAGCTTTCTTT. Translation: CASSERSGNTEAFF.

This chain joins TRBV7-9 and TRBJ2-3, with a tentative D call TRBD2 (5 bases). CDR3 size: 17 residues. The V gene lost 4 bases and the J gene lost 2 bases, with 19 bases spanning the gap. Germline lookup yields CDR1 SEHNR and CDR2 FQNEAQ (reference sequence). The chain's CDR3 is CASSSEHFSGYTDTQYF. The CDR3 nucleotides read TGTGCCAGCAGCTCAGAACATTTCAGCGGCTACACAGATACGCAGTATTTT.

The chain uses TRBV19 and TRBJ1-5, with D possibly being TRBD1 (5 bases). Germline CDR1 and CDR2: LNHDA and SQIVND (reference sequence). This CDR3 region has 12 residues. Trimming pared 9 bases from V and 7 bases from J, leaving 13 bases between. CDR3 region: CASAGQGQPQHF. The CDR3 coding sequence is TGTGCCAGCGCGGGTCAGGGCCAGCCCCAGCATTTT.

V is TRBV25-1 and J is TRBJ2-7, with 7 positions matching TRBD1. V shed 4 bases, J shed 7 bases, and the junction held 10 bases outside the gene matches. The CDR3 consists of 14 residues. Germline V gene lookup returns CDR1 MGHDK and CDR2 SYGVNS. The CDR3 loop reads CASSGTGRRWEQYF. For the CDR3, the DNA is TGTGCCAGCAGTGGGACAGGCCGTCGTTGGGAGCAGTACTTC.

This clone occurred once. The chain couples TRBV6-6 to TRBJ1-5; TRBD1 matches 9 bases. The V gene's germline CDR1 is MNHNY and CDR2 SVGAGI (reference sequence). The CDR3 has 14 amino acids. J was trimmed by 6 bases and V by 5 bases; bases with no gene match: 5. This CDR3 is CASSQTGGGQPQHF. The CDR3 DNA sequence: TGTGCCAGCAGTCAGACAGGGGGAGGTCAGCCCCAGCATTTT.

The chain uses TRBV7-2 and TRBJ1-2, with a tentative D call TRBD1 (6 bases). Germline V gives CDR1 SGHTA, CDR2 FQGNSA. This CDR3 comprises 14 residues. V lost 3 bases and J 5 bases, leaving 13 bases between the germline ends. This CDR3 reads CASSFMETGYGYTF. In DNA form, the CDR3 reads TGTGCCAGCAGCTTTATGGAGACAGGTTATGGCTACACCTTC. Supplemented by reference TRBV7-2 and TRBJ1-2, the full variable domain reads GAGVSQSPSNKVTEKGKDVELRCDPISGHTALYWYRQSLGQGLEFLIYFQGNSAPDKSGLPSDRFSAERTGGSVSTLTIQRTQQEDSAVYLCASSFMETGYGYTFGSGTRLTVV.

This chain links TRBV28 with TRBJ1-1; 7 nucleotides match TRBD1. V shed 8 bases, J shed 2 bases, and the junction held 5 bases outside the gene matches. The germline gives CDR1 MDHEN, CDR2 SYDVKM. The CDR3 covers 13 residues. CDR3 nucleotide sequence: TGTGCCAGCTCGACAGGGCTCAACACTGAAGCTTTCTTT. This translates into CASSTGLNTEAFF.

The gene calls are TRBV9 and TRBJ1-6; D may be TRBD1 (5 bases). Between the trimmed V and J ends, which lost 0 bases and 10 bases, there was a span of 14 bases. The germline V gene has CDR1 SGDLS and CDR2 YYNGEE. The CDR3 is made up of 15 amino acids. The DNA of the CDR3 is TGTGCCAGCAGCGTAGGGGAGGGGAATTGGTCACCCCTCCACTTT. Its protein is CASSVGEGNWSPLHF. The full variable domain, completed using reference TRBV9 and TRBJ1-6, is DSGVTQTPKHLITATGQRVTLRCSPRSGDLSVYWYQQSLDQGLQFLIQYYNGEERAKGNILERFSAQQFPDLHSELNLSSLELGDSALYFCASSVGEGNWSPLHFGNGTRLTVT.

This chain joins TRBV10-3 and TRBJ1-1; 7 bases map to TRBD1. The CDR3 is 14 residues long. The germline CDR1 and CDR2 sequences are ENHRY and SYGVKD. Trimming took 6 bases from V and 1 from J; bases not matched to a gene: 5. The CDR3 coding sequence is TGTGCCATCAGCCGCGACAGGGAGAACACTGAAGCTTTCTTT. It encodes CAISRDRENTEAFF.

Remarks on this clone: One end of the junction is discordant with germline, which a read error may explain. This chain uses TRBV30 with TRBJ1-1; 8 bases are shared with TRBD1. The CDR3 extends over 13 amino acids. Germline values: CDR1 GTSNPN, CDR2 SVGIG (reference sequence). CDR3 in amino acids: CAWRVTGVGEAFF. CDR3 DNA: TGTGCCTGGCGTGTGACAGGGGTTGGTGAAGCTTTCTTT.

The chain is built from TRBV5-4 and TRBJ1-2; no clear D gene. V dropped 3 bases and J dropped 4 bases, with 13 bases sitting between them. The CDR3 runs to 14 residues. The germline V gene encodes CDR1 SGHNT and CDR2 YYREEE (reference sequence). The CDR3 DNA sequence: TGTGCCAGCAGCTCACCGGACCGGATCTATGGCTACACCTTC. It encodes CASSSPDRIYGYTF.

This chain uses TRBV7-2 with TRBJ2-2; a weak D match, TRBD2 (6 bases). Trimming left V 7 bases short and J 0 bases short, with 18 bases between. The CDR3 has 17 amino acids. Germline CDR1 SGHTA, CDR2 FQGNSA. The CDR3 DNA follows: TGTGCCAGCAACAGCCTGGGATCGGGGGCGAACACCGGGGAGCTGTTTTTT. Amino acid sequence: CASNSLGSGANTGELFF.

DNA of the CDR3: TGTGCCAGCAGTTTGGACAGGGGGTGGAATTATGGCTACACCTTC. It codes for CASSLDRGWNYGYTF. The chain combines TRBV27 with TRBJ1-2; 10 bases map to TRBD1. This CDR3 has 15 amino acids. V was pared by 3 bases and J by 5 bases, with 6 bases of the junction left unmatched. Germline V gene sequence: CDR1 MNHEY, CDR2 SMNVEV (reference sequence).

This chain uses TRBV27 with TRBJ2-2; TRBD1 might be the D (6 bases). In germline, CDR1 is MNHEY, CDR2 SMNVEV (reference sequence). The CDR3 runs to 15 residues. Trimming left V 5 bases short and J 8 bases short, with 18 bases between. The CDR3, as DNA: TGTGCCAGCAGTAGATCACAGGGTCTCGCTGGGGAGCTGTTTTTT. It specifies CASSRSQGLAGELFF.

The chain has TRBV5-1 and TRBJ2-5; TRBD2 might be the D (6 bases). CDR1 and CDR2 from the germline V gene are SGHRS and YFSETQ. The germline V and J ends were trimmed by 2 bases and 1 base, with 12 bases remaining between them. There are 15 residues in the CDR3. CDR3 bases: TGCGCCAGCAGCTTCTGGGGGGATTCCCAAGAGACCCAGTACTTC. Its translation is CASSFWGDSQETQYF.

This chain joins TRBV27 and TRBJ1-3; no clear D gene. V was cut by 5 bases and J by 4 bases, with 12 bases left in between. Per the germline V gene, CDR1 is MNHEY and CDR2 is SMNVEV (reference sequence). The CDR3 has 14 amino acids. Here the CDR3 reads CASSLGSGGNTIYF. In DNA, the CDR3 is TGTGCCAGCAGTCTGGGGTCTGGGGGAAACACCATATATTTT.

The V gene is TRBV4-3, the J gene TRBJ1-4, with D perhaps TRBD1 (6 bases). V was shortened by 0 bases and J by 2 bases, with 16 bases between the two germline ends. The CDR3 extends over 18 amino acids. CDR1 and CDR2 (germline): LGHNA, YSLEER. CDR3 protein: CASSQDVSGARTNEKLFF. The DNA of the CDR3 is TGCGCCAGCAGCCAAGATGTGTCGGGGGCGCGGACTAATGAAAAACTGTTTTTT.

V and J are TRBV7-2 and TRBJ1-5; 7 nucleotides match TRBD1. J lost 6 bases, V lost 5 bases, and 16 bases had no gene match. This CDR3 contains 17 residues. In germline, CDR1 is SGHTA, CDR2 FQGNSA. The DNA for the CDR3 is TGTGCCAGCAGCCCGGACAGGTTGGGGTTGAGTAGTCAGCCCCAGCATTTT. This gives the protein CASSPDRLGLSSQPQHF. Based on the CDR3 plus reference TRBV7-2 and TRBJ1-5, the full variable domain is GAGVSQSPSNKVTEKGKDVELRCDPISGHTALYWYRQSLGQGLEFLIYFQGNSAPDKSGLPSDRFSAERTGGSVSTLTIQRTQQEDSAVYLCASSPDRLGLSSQPQHFGDGTRLSIL.